This paragraph covers one T cell receptor (beta chain) sequence. What it binds is not known. Germline CDR1 MNHNS, CDR2 SASEGT. V shed 2 bases, J shed 6 bases, and the junction held 4 bases outside the gene matches. The CDR3 length is 13 residues. The data stem from a study of OX40 agonist ivuxolimab in advanced cancers. General study points: CD8+ T cells were the subset that, on average, had more expanded clones than CD4+.

Repertoires were generated with immunoSEQ multiplex PCR, while TCRdb's copy carries only in-frame clones and drops some. The table lists around 35,000 clones, less than 90% of them singletons. This TCR was sampled from an adult with an advanced solid tumor such as melanoma, head and neck, liver or kidney cancer. The J gene is TRBJ2-7, the V gene TRBV6-1; 7 bases are a match to TRBD1. The sequences come from CD4+ or CD8+ T cells sorted from blood, collected in a trial of the OX40 agonist ivuxolimab. CDR3 sequence (DNA): TGTGCCAGCAGTGAAACAGGGGTGGGCGAGCAGTACTTC. Residues: CASSETGVGEQYF.